Shown below are 18 T cell receptor beta chains from a single sample sequenced in a study of cytomegalovirus exposure and HLA in healthy donors. The PCR employed 60 Vbeta primers together with 13 Jbeta primers. TCRdb's copy holds only in-frame clones and misses some; the assay was immunoSEQ multiplex PCR. The profile shows about 140,000 clones, roughly four fifths of them singletons. The specimen was PBMCs. Receptors originate from a man younger than 45 in good health and CMV-seronegative.

The genes are TRBV2 and TRBJ2-3, with 13 bases fitting TRBD2. The CDR3 runs to 18 residues. The junction had 10 bases not matched to a gene; V was cut back by 5 bases and J by 2 bases. Germline loops: CDR1 SNHLY, CDR2 FYNNEI. The DNA for the CDR3 is TGTGCCAGCAGTACTACCGACGGACTAGCGGGAGACACAGATACGCAGTATTTT. Protein: CASSTTDGLAGDTDTQYF.

This chain links TRBV18 with TRBJ2-1; TRBD2 is a possible D gene (6 bases). The ends were cut back, 0 bases at V and 3 bases at J, with 18 bases in the middle. This CDR3 contains 18 residues. Germline V gene sequence: CDR1 KGHSH, CDR2 LQKENI. CDR3: CASSPPGEVKRGYNEQFF. CDR3 DNA sequence: TGTGCCAGCTCACCACCAGGGGAGGTAAAAAGGGGCTACAATGAGCAGTTCTTC.

The rearrangement uses TRBV5-1 and TRBJ1-3; a weak D match, TRBD1 (5 bases). Germline CDR1 SGHRS, CDR2 YFSETQ. CDR3 length: 15 amino acids. V was trimmed by 3 bases and J by 0 bases, leaving 10 bases between them. The CDR3 DNA sequence: TGCGCCAGCAGCTGGGGCGGGATCTCTGGAAACACCATATATTTT. Translated: CASSWGGISGNTIYF.

The genes are TRBV28 and TRBJ1-2, with 9 bases that match TRBD1. V was pared by 6 bases and J by 5 bases, with 19 bases of the junction left unmatched. Germline V gene data show CDR1 as MDHEN and CDR2 as SYDVKM. This CDR3 region has 18 residues. The CDR3 is CASRVVPGSTGGNYGYTF. The CDR3 coding sequence is TGTGCCAGCAGGGTAGTTCCAGGATCGACAGGGGGAAATTATGGCTACACCTTC.

This clone was counted only a few times. DNA of the CDR3: TGTGCCAGCAGCCTCTTCCGGACTAGCGGGAGCAACAATGAGCAGTTCTTC. It yields the protein CASSLFRTSGSNNEQFF. The V gene is TRBV28, the J gene TRBJ2-1; 13 nucleotides agree with TRBD2. CDR3 size: 17 residues. Germline trimming cut 6 bases from V and 5 bases from J; bases unmatched to any gene: 10. Germline V CDR1 and CDR2: MDHEN, SYDVKM.

The CDR3 loop reads CASSDPTEGNTEAFF. The CDR3 DNA sequence: TGTGCCAGCAGTGATCCGACAGAAGGGAACACTGAAGCTTTCTTT. The V and J genes are TRBV25-1 and TRBJ1-1, with D perhaps matching TRBD1 (5 bases). The CDR3 consists of 15 residues. V was clipped by 3 bases and J by 1 base, with 12 bases between them. Germline assignment: CDR1 MGHDK and CDR2 SYGVNS.

CDR3: CASSSPRETQYF. The DNA for the CDR3 is TGTGCCAGCAGCTCCCCCAGGGAGACCCAGTACTTC. This rearrangement joins TRBV28 to TRBJ2-5; D unresolved. CDR3 length: 12 residues. Germline CDR1 MDHEN, CDR2 SYDVKM. The V end lost 6 bases, the J end lost 5 bases, and 10 bases lay between the germline ends.

J is TRBJ1-5 and V is TRBV28; tentative D call: TRBD1 (6 bases). Germline V gene data show CDR1 as MDHEN and CDR2 as SYDVKM. CDR3 length: 13 amino acids. The V and J ends lost 6 bases and 4 bases respectively, with 10 bases between them. The CDR3 coding sequence is TGTGCCAGCAGGCAACAGGGAAATCAGCCCCAGCATTTT. Its protein is CASRQQGNQPQHF.

Only a few counts were recorded for this clone. V gene TRBV7-9 combines with J gene TRBJ2-1; D gene unclear. Germline V lookup: CDR1 SEHNR, CDR2 FQNEAQ (reference sequence). The CDR3 covers 13 residues. V lost 1 base, J lost 7 bases, and 8 bases lay in between. CDR3 sequence reads: CASSLGMRNEQFF. The CDR3 coding sequence is TGTGCCAGCAGCTTAGGGATGCGGAATGAGCAGTTCTTC.

This clone has just one count. The chain links TRBV6-6 to TRBJ2-7; 7 bases map to TRBD2. The CDR3 is 13 amino acids. Germline trimming cut 4 bases from V and 3 bases from J; bases unmatched to any gene: 3. Germline CDR1 is MNHNY and CDR2 is SVGAGI (reference sequence). CDR3 in DNA: TGTGCCAGCAGTTCGACTAGCATCTACGAGCAGTACTTC. Translated: CASSSTSIYEQYF.

The V call is TRBV28, the J call TRBJ2-2; unclear D gene. Trimming took off 2 bases at V and 2 bases at J, with 6 bases between the two ends. CDR1 and CDR2 from the germline V gene are MDHEN and SYDVKM. This CDR3 is built from 14 residues. The CDR3 protein is CASSLGVNTGELFF. CDR3 DNA: TGTGCCAGCAGTTTAGGAGTAAACACCGGGGAGCTGTTTTTT.

This sequence joins TRBV6-1 and TRBJ1-1; 7 bases match TRBD1. Trimming cost V 7 bases and J 5 bases; bases outside gene matches: 10. From germline, CDR1 is MNHNS and CDR2 SASEGT. The CDR3 has 14 amino acids. CDR3 sequence reads: CASMTGQPGTEAFF. The CDR3 DNA reads as TGTGCCAGCATGACGGGACAGCCGGGAACTGAAGCTTTCTTT.

The chain combines TRBV11-2 with TRBJ1-6; 9 bases are a match to TRBD1. Germline CDR1 is SGHAT and CDR2 is FQNNGV. Trimming removed 4 bases from V and 10 bases from J; junction bases left unmatched: 8. This CDR3 spans 15 amino acids. CDR3 nucleotide sequence: TGTGCCAGCAGCTCTAGGGGACAGGGAGACTCACCCCTCCACTTT. Amino acid sequence: CASSSRGQGDSPLHF.

The J gene is TRBJ1-4, the V gene TRBV6-1; unclear D gene. Germline-derived CDR1 and CDR2 are MNHNS and SASEGT. V lost 0 bases and J 4 bases, leaving 9 bases between the germline ends. This CDR3 has 15 amino acids. CDR3 nucleotides: TGTGCCAGCAGTGAAGCTGCGAGGTTTAATGAAAAACTGTTTTTT. This translates into CASSEAARFNEKLFF.

V gene TRBV6-1 combines with J gene TRBJ1-1; D not certain. The V and J ends lost 3 bases and 0 bases respectively, with 8 bases between them. This CDR3 has 14 residues. Germline V gives CDR1 MNHNS, CDR2 SASEGT. The CDR3 here is CASSDQLMNTEAFF. The CDR3 DNA sequence: TGTGCCAGCAGTGATCAGTTAATGAACACTGAAGCTTTCTTT.

J is TRBJ1-4 and V is TRBV9; 7 bases map to TRBD1. The germline CDR1 and CDR2 sequences are SGDLS and YYNGEE. V gave up 4 bases and J gave up 3 bases; unmatched junction bases: 9. The CDR3 is made up of 16 amino acids. CDR3 loop: CASSSGQAQPNEKLFF. The CDR3 coding sequence is TGTGCCAGCAGCTCAGGACAGGCGCAACCTAATGAAAAACTGTTTTTT.

The gene calls are TRBV28 and TRBJ2-7, with 10 bases fitting TRBD1. CDR1 is MDHEN and CDR2 is SYDVKM in the germline V gene. With 11 bases clipped from V and 4 bases from J, the junction kept 11 bases outside the gene matches. CDR3 length: 14 amino acids. The CDR3: CAATPEDRGYEQYF. For the CDR3, the DNA is TGTGCCGCGACGCCCGAGGACAGGGGGTACGAGCAGTACTTC.

V usage is TRBV5-1 and J usage is TRBJ2-2; maybe TRBD2 (5 bases). V lost 0 bases and J lost 3, with 12 bases in between. CDR1 is SGHRS and CDR2 is YFSETQ in the germline V gene. This CDR3 comprises 16 residues. CDR3 in DNA: TGCGCCAGCAGCTTGGCCTTGGGAGTCGACACCGGGGAGCTGTTTTTT. This translates into CASSLALGVDTGELFF.